Described below is a single T cell receptor beta chain sequence and its context. Its antigen remains unknown. This entry comes from a study of a mutant IDH1 vaccine in newly diagnosed glioma. Measured with immunoSEQ multiplex PCR; TCRdb has only the in-frame clones, and not every one. This sample has over 75,000 clones, with 70% to 90% found just once. The CDR3 has 17 residues. V shed 3 bases, J shed 4 bases, and the junction held 11 bases outside the gene matches. Germline CDR1 reads SGDLS; CDR2 reads YYNGEE. The time point was: baseline, week 1 (first vaccination visit). Treatment defined: pre-vaccination baseline after standard-of-care therapy. Findings and caveats of the study: Vaccination elicited immune responses in 93.3% of patients.

The chain is built from TRBV9 and TRBJ2-2; 8 positions agree with TRBD1. The TCR comes from a woman in her forties or fifties with glioma. Sequenced material: PBMCs, taken from a glioma patient treated with radiotherapy, temozolomide or both. The CDR3 is CASSEADRTGSTGELFF. The CDR3 DNA reads TGTGCCAGCAGCGAGGCGGATCGGACAGGGAGCACCGGGGAGCTGTTTTTT.